The present TCR beta chain was sequenced within a study of shared clonotypes between healthy human individuals. V was trimmed by 4 bases and J by 4 bases, leaving 14 bases between them. In germline, CDR1 is MNHEY, CDR2 SVGAGI. The CDR3 is 15 amino acids. Profiling relied on immunoSEQ multiplex PCR, and the TCRdb table lists in-frame clones only, not all of them. The data show over a million clones, approximately 80% seen once. This chain joins TRBV6-5 and TRBJ1-3; D gene uncertain. What was sequenced was memory CD4+ T cells from PBMCs. Subset denoted: CD45RA-negative fraction. This TCR was recovered from a man younger than 30 in good health. Some clones in this sample may be carry-over from other donors' samples. The chain's CDR3 is CASSSGRIGGNTIYF. The CDR3 nucleotides are TGTGCCAGCAGTTCCGGACGAATCGGGGGAAACACCATATATTTT.